One and the same sample provided the 5 T cell receptor beta chains below, sequenced in a study of shared clonotypes between healthy human individuals. The method was immunoSEQ multiplex PCR; TCRdb's version includes in-frame clones alone and lacks a portion of them. This table has over 1.5 million clones, approximately 98% appearing once. The sequencing sample was made of naive CD4+ T cells sorted from blood. The subset denotes: CD45RA+ positively selected. The receptors derive from a man aged 25-45 years in good health.

The count of this clone is one. Here the CDR3 DNA reads TGTGCCAGCAGTGACGGACAGGGCGGCACCGGGGAGCTGTTTTTT. Translated, it gives CASSDGQGGTGELFF. The chain employs TRBV2 and TRBJ2-2; 8 positions agree with TRBD1. This CDR3 is built from 15 residues. Germline V gene data show CDR1 as SNHLY and CDR2 as FYNNEI. V was pared by 3 bases and J by 4 bases, with 4 bases of the junction left unmatched.

The chain recombines TRBV28 with TRBJ2-3, with 10 positions matching TRBD1. The length of the CDR3 is 13 residues. Germline lookup yields CDR1 MDHEN and CDR2 SYDVKM. Trimming at V came to 7 bases and at J to 3 bases, leaving 1 base not matched to a gene. CDR3 protein: CASTDRGTDTQYF. The CDR3 coding sequence is TGTGCCAGCACGGACAGGGGGACAGATACGCAGTATTTT.

CDR3 protein: CASSVSSRGPGNSPLHF. The CDR3 region has the DNA TGTGCCAGCAGCGTAAGCTCACGTGGGCCAGGAAATTCACCCCTCCACTTT. V and J are TRBV9 and TRBJ1-6; D unclear. CDR3 size: 17 residues. The germline V gene has CDR1 SGDLS and CDR2 YYNGEE. Trimming cost V 1 base and J 7 bases, with 18 bases left between them.

V is TRBV15 and J is TRBJ1-5, with a possible D match to TRBD1 (5 bases). The CDR3 extends over 18 amino acids. V was trimmed by 2 bases and J by 2 bases, leaving 19 bases between them. Germline V CDR1 and CDR2: LNHNV, YYDKDF (reference sequence). The CDR3 DNA reads TGTGCCACCAGCAGAACGGTGGGAGGGGCGAGTGGCAATCAGCCCCAGCATTTT. This codes for CATSRTVGGASGNQPQHF. The full variable domain, in which reference TRBV15 and TRBJ1-5 provide the parts outside the CDR3, is DAMVIQNPRYQVTQFGKPVTLSCSQTLNHNVMYWYQQKSSQAPKLLFHYYDKDFNNEADTPDNFQSRRPNTSFCFLDIRSPGLGDTAMYLCATSRTVGGASGNQPQHFGDGTRLSIL.

The chain couples TRBV9 to TRBJ2-1; 7 nucleotides line up with TRBD1. CDR3 length: 21 amino acids. Losses at the gene ends were 4 bases for V and 3 bases for J; bases not matched to a gene: 25. Germline V gives CDR1 SGDLS, CDR2 YYNGEE. CDR3 nucleotides: TGTGCCAGCAGCCCCCCTAGACGGACAGTCCCCCAAGGGGGCCACTACAATGAGCAGTTCTTC. Translation: CASSPPRRTVPQGGHYNEQFF.